This entry describes one TCR beta chain. What antigen it recognizes has not been identified. No much larger clone exists at a distance of one base, and base qualities are not known. From V the trimming removes 4 bases and from J it removes 2 bases, while the gene matches leave 11 bases of the junction unaccounted for. The germline V gene (reference sequence) provides CDR1 GTSNPN and CDR2 SVGIG. The cysteine opens and the phenylalanine closes a CDR3 of 18 amino acids. Kept here is only the CDR3 DNA, which spans 54 bases and is read in frame from base 1. In a few donor pairs, further sequencing was done on unstimulated CD8+ naive, CD4+ memory, CD8+ TEMRA, CD4+ naive and CD8+ effector memory subsets. Sorted unstimulated T cells and proliferating T cells recovered from mixed lymphocyte reactions underwent TCRbeta CDR3 sequencing. Fresh whole blood from approximately 10 HLA-typed healthy donors was used to isolate PBMCs.

These data come from a study of siplizumab effects on memory and regulatory T cells (dated by TCRdb to between 2018 and 2021). Notes on the research overall: The effect of the anti-CD2 antibody siplizumab on alloreactive T-cell subsets was examined in allogeneic mixed lymphocyte reactions constructed from human PBMCs.

Libraries were made using the immunoSEQ multiplex PCR assay. Roughly 10^5 TCR templates per sample were assayed on the deep sequencing platform. Genomic DNA extracted from sorted T cells was the material used for TCRbeta CDR3 sequencing. From the authors' description of their analysis: The R programming language was used for the clonal analysis of the TCRbeta CDR3 data. Unstimulated samples were compared with post-reaction CFSE-low samples to define alloreactive CD4+ and CD8+ clones. Alloreactive CD4+ clones were assigned to regulatory or non-regulatory origin by matching sequences to sorted unstimulated Treg and non-Treg repertoires. Entries here come from immuneACCESS through TCRdb and include only in-frame sequences with V and J called. Some clones fail to appear in such tables; in the studies checked, an unresolved V gene covers under half of the shortfall, and the cause of the remainder is unknown. V and J calls plus clone size are reproduced from that table; the DNA served to infer D and trimming. The sample table lists roughly 50,000 clones, about 97% of them with a count of one. The biggest ten clones account for 0.55% to 0.65% of the sample.

Findings and caveats that apply to the study as a whole: In reactions with siplizumab, an average of approximately 70% of mappable alloreactive CD4+ clones were Treg-derived, compared with approximately 29% in control reactions. Roughly 75-97% of proliferating CD4+ or CD8+ clones could not be assigned a naive or memory phenotype. Unstimulated naive T cells appeared to be more diverse than memory T cells, and naive cells seemed to make a substantial contribution to the alloresponse. No functional confirmation was obtained for the suppressive function of proliferating Tregs from siplizumab cultures. Because sequences below about 10^-5 frequency were poorly captured, only a minor fraction of alloreactive clones could be mapped to unstimulated subsets. Siplizumab significantly lowered the cumulative frequency of alloreactive sequences that could be traced to unstimulated CD4+ memory T cells.

Sequencing input: naive CD4+ T cells sorted from blood. The sample's cell subset or site label is to be understood as: unstimulated naive T cells. The sequence derives from a human donor in good health. Recombination connected TRBV30 to TRBJ2-6; 10 of the junction bases match TRBD2. The nucleotide sequence reads as follows: TGTGCCTGGACACCATCTCTAGCGGGAGTTCCTGGGGCCAACGTCCTGACTTTC. It translates to CAWTPSLAGVPGANVLTF.